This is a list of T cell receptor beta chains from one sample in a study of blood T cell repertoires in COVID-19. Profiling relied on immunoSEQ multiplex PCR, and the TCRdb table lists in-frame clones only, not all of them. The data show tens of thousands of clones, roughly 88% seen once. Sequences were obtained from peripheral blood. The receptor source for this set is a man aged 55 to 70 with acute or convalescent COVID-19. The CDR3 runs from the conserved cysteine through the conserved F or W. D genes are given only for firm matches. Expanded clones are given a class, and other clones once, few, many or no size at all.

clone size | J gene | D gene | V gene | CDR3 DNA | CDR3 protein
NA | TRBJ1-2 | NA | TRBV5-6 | TGTGCCAGCAGCTTGTTGGACAGCGTTTATGGCTACACCTTC | CASSLLDSVYGYTF
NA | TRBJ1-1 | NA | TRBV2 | TGTGCCAGCAGTCAATCGGGGAGAACTGAAGCTTTCTTT | CASSQSGRTEAFF
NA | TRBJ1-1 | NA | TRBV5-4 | TGTGCCAGCAGCCCTGTGGGGCTCATGAACACTGAAGCTTTCTTT | CASSPVGLMNTEAFF
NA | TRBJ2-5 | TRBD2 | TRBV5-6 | TGTGCCAGCAGCTTGGGGGTAGCGGGGGGCCGTCGAGAGACCCAGTACTTC | CASSLGVAGGRRETQYF
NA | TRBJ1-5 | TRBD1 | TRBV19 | TGTGCCAGTAGTAGGCCCACAGGGGCCCAGCCCCAGCATTTT | CASSRPTGAQPQHF
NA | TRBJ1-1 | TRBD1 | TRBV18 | TGTGCCAGCTCCCCAACAGAGACAGGGGAAGCTTTCTTT | CASSPTETGEAFF
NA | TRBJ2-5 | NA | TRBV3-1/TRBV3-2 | TGTGCCAGCAGCCAAGATACGGGTGCGGAGACCCAGTACTTC | CASSQDTGAETQYF
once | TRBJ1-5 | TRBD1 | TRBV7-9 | TGTGCCAGCAGCTTAGGAGGGGGCGGTCAGCCCCAGCATTTT | CASSLGGGGQPQHF
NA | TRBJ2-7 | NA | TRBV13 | TGTGCCAGCAGCTTAACAGGATACTACGAGCAGTACTTC | CASSLTGYYEQYF
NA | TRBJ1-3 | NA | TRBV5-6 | TGTGCCAGCAGCTTGGACGTACACTCTGGAAACACCATATATTTT | CASSLDVHSGNTIYF
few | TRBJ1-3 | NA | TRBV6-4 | TGTGCCAGCAGCTCTACCGGGTCCGTCCTTTTAAACACCATATATTTT | CASSSTGSVLLNTIYF
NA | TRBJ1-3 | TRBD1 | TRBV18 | TGTGCCAGCTCACCGGGGACAGCTTCTGGAAACACCATATATTTT | CASSPGTASGNTIYF
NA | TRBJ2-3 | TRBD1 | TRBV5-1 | TGCGCCAGCAGCATCCCGGGACAGGGGATCGGCACAGATACGCAGTATTTT | CASSIPGQGIGTDTQYF
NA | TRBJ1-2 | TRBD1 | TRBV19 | TGTGCCAGTAGTCTTGGGGGGACAGGGTGGTATGGCTACACCTTC | CASSLGGTGWYGYTF
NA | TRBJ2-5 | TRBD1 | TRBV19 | TGTGCCAGTAGTCCCCGCGGGACAGGGACGGTCGGATACCAAGAGACCCAGTACTTC | CASSPRGTGTVGYQETQYF
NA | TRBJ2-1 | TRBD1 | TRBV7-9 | TGTGCCAGCAGCTTCGACAGGGACAATGAGCAGTTCTTC | CASSFDRDNEQFF
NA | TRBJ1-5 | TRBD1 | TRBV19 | TGTGCCAGCCGGATAAGCGGCCAGGGGGGTCGTTATCAGCCCCAGCATTTT | CASRISGQGGRYQPQHF
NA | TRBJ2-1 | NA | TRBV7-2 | TGTGCCAGCAGCCCATCGGGGGATTGGGGACAGTGTGTCTTC | CASSPSGDWGQCVF
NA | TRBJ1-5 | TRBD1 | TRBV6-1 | TGTGCCAGCAGTACACAGGGGCATCAGCCCCAGCATTTT | CASSTQGHQPQHF
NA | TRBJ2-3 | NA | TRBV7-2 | TGTGCCAGCAGCCAAGGCAGGGCAGATACGCAGTATTTT | CASSQGRADTQYF
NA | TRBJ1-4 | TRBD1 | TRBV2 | TGTGCCAGCAGAAACTTGGACAGGGCTGAAAAACTGTTTTTT | CASRNLDRAEKLFF
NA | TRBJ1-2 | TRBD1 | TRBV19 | TGTGCCAGTAGTGCAGACGGCCAGGGGGCTGGTGGCTACACCTTC | CASSADGQGAGGYTF
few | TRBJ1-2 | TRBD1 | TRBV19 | TGTGCCAGTAGTACTATGACAGGGGGGAACTATGGCTACACCTTC | CASSTMTGGNYGYTF
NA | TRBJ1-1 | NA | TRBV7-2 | TGTGCCAGCAGCGTACAGGGACCCACTCAGAACACTGAAGCTTTCTTT | CASSVQGPTQNTEAFF
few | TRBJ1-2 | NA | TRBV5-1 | TGCGCCAGCAGCCCTACCTCGGGGCCCGGAGGGGGCTACACCTTC | CASSPTSGPGGGYTF
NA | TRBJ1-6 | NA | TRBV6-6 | TGTGCCAGCAGTTACGCAGGGGAGTCACCCCTCCACTTT | CASSYAGESPLHF
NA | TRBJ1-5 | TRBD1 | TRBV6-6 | TGTGCCAGCAGTTACTCGGGACAGGCTAGCAATCAGCCCCAGCATTTT | CASSYSGQASNQPQHF
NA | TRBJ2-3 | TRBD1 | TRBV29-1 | TGCAGCGTTGAAGGGCAGGGGGCTCTAAGCACAGATACGCAGTATTTT | CSVEGQGALSTDTQYF
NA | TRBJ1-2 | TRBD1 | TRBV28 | TGTGCCAGCAGTTTACCGCCCGGACAGGGGCCTTATAACTATGGCTACACCTTC | CASSLPPGQGPYNYGYTF
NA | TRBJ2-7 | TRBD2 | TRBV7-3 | TGTGCCAGCAGCAAAGGACTAGCGGGGTCGAACGAGCAGTACTTC | CASSKGLAGSNEQYF
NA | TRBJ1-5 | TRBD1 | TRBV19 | TGTGCCAGTAGGACCCCCGGGGACAGAAATCAGCCCCAGCATTTT | CASRTPGDRNQPQHF
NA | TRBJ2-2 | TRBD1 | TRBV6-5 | TGTGCCACCGAACTAGGGGGCACGAACACCGGGGAGCTGTTTTTT | CATELGGTNTGELFF
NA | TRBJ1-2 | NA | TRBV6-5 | TGTGCCAGCAGTTACCGGGATAACTATGGCTACACCTTC | CASSYRDNYGYTF
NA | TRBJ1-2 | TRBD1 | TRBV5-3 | TGTGCCAGAAGCTCGGGACAGGGGAGGAGGGGTGGCTACACCTTC | CARSSGQGRRGGYTF
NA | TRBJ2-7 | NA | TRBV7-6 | TGTGCCAGCAGCTTAGACACGGGAAAAGCCTACGAGCAGTACTTC | CASSLDTGKAYEQYF
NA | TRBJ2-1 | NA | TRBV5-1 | TGCGCCAGCAACCTGGCAGGGAACGTCTACAATGAGCAGTTCTTC | CASNLAGNVYNEQFF
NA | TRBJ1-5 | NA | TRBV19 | TGTGCCAGTAGCAAAGGAAAACAGGGAATTAGCAATCAGCCCCAGCATTTT | CASSKGKQGISNQPQHF
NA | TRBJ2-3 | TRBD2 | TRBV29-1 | TGCAGCGTTGAAAGGACTAGCGGGGGGAGGTATTTT | CSVERTSGGRYF
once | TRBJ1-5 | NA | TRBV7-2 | TGTGCCAGCAGCAAAAGGGGCGAGCCCCAGCATTTT | CASSKRGEPQHF
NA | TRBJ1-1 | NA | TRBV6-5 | TGTGCCAGCAGTTACCAGGTTAACATGAACACTGAAGCTTTCTTT | CASSYQVNMNTEAFF
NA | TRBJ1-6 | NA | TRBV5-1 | TGCGCCAGCAGCCCTGATCGGGGGGGCGATAATTCACCCCTCCACTTT | CASSPDRGGDNSPLHF